The clone carrying this T cell receptor beta chain was recorded once. These data belong to a study of blood T cell repertoires in COVID-19. As for the study in general: The samples span acute and convalescent COVID-19 from the United States, Italy and Spain. PBMCs, B-cell-depleted T cells, or T cells provided the cDNA or gDNA that made up the material.

Authors' processing steps: Amplification of reference gene primers provided the estimated nucleated cell counts. Assay: immunoSEQ multiplex PCR; the TCRdb copy retains only in-frame clones and omits some. From that table come the V and J calls and clone size; the DNA was used to work out D and trimming. Of around 250,000 clones detected, less than 90% appear once; the ten largest clones hold approximately 1.4%. V lost 6 bases, J lost 0 bases, and 12 bases lay in between. The CDR3 has 15 residues. Germline V lookup: CDR1 MDHEN, CDR2 SYDVKM. The origin of this receptor is a woman aged 40 to 49 who had recovered from COVID-19. The genes are TRBV28 and TRBJ1-5; no clear D. The sequenced sample was peripheral blood. CDR3 residues: CASSPAEYSNQPQHF. As DNA, the CDR3 is TGTGCCAGCAGCCCCGCAGAATATAGCAATCAGCCCCAGCATTTT.